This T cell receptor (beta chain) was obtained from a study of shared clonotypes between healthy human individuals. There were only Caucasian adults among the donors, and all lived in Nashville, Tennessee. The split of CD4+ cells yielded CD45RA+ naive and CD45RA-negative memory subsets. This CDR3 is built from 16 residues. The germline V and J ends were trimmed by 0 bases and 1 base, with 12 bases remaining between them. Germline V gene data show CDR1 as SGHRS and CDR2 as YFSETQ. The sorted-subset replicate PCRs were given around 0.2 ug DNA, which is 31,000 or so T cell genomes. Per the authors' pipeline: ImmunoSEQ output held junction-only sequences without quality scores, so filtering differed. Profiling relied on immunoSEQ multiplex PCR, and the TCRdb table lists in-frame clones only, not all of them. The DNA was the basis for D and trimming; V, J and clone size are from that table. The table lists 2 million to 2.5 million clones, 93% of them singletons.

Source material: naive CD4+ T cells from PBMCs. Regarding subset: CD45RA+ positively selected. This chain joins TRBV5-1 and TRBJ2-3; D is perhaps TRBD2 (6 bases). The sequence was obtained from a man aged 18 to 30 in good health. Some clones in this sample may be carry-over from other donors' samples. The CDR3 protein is CASSLARDLGTDTQYF. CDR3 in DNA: TGCGCCAGCAGCTTGGCGCGGGACTTAGGCACAGATACGCAGTATTTT.